Following are 21 T cell receptor beta chains from one sample sequenced in a study of chemoradiotherapy in HPV16-positive cancers. Generated by immunoSEQ multiplex PCR, the TCRdb table keeps only in-frame clones and is missing some. The data show under 40,000 clones, approximately 90% seen once. The sequenced sample was blood, obtained from a patient who underwent chemoradiotherapy. The receptor set was obtained from a human donor with HPV-associated anogenital cancer.

The chain has TRBV18 and TRBJ2-6; 8 nucleotides agree with TRBD2. The CDR3 has 15 amino acids. Germline CDR1 is KGHSH and CDR2 is LQKENI. V lost 8 bases and J lost 0; bases outside the gene matches: 3. The CDR3 region is CASREGGSGANVLTF. CDR3 coding DNA: TGTGCCAGCCGGGAGGGTGGCTCTGGGGCCAACGTCCTGACTTTC.

The chain links TRBV18 to TRBJ1-3, with D maybe TRBD1 (5 bases). The CDR3 runs to 17 residues. CDR1 and CDR2 (germline): KGHSH, LQKENI. V lost 3 bases, J lost 0 bases, and 15 bases lay in between. Here the CDR3 DNA reads TGTGCCAGCTCACCTTCGGGGGTGTCGAGCTCTGGAAACACCATATATTTT. It encodes CASSPSGVSSSGNTIYF.

The chain is built from TRBV30 and TRBJ1-6, with TRBD1 as a possible D gene (5 bases). The CDR3 is 15 amino acids. Trimming pared 5 bases from V and 4 bases from J, leaving 15 bases between. Germline V lookup: CDR1 GTSNPN, CDR2 SVGIG (reference sequence). The CDR3 DNA reads TGTGCCTGGGGGAAGGAACAGGTGTATAATTCACCCCTCCACTTT. Its translation is CAWGKEQVYNSPLHF.

The rearrangement uses TRBV9 and TRBJ2-2; TRBD2 matches at 13 bases. Germline V gene sequence: CDR1 SGDLS, CDR2 YYNGEE. The CDR3 is made up of 17 amino acids. The V gene end was trimmed by 4 bases and the J gene end by 4 bases; junction bases not matched to a gene: 7. The CDR3, as DNA: TGTGCCAGCAGCTTCAGACTAGCGGGAGGTAGCACCGGGGAGCTGTTTTTT. It is translated as CASSFRLAGGSTGELFF. Full variable domain (rest looked up from reference TRBV9 and TRBJ2-2): DSGVTQTPKHLITATGQRVTLRCSPRSGDLSVYWYQQSLDQGLQFLIQYYNGEERAKGNILERFSAQQFPDLHSELNLSSLELGDSALYFCASSFRLAGGSTGELFFGEGSRLTVL.

This clone showed up just once. At one end, the junction sequence differs from germline, possibly due to a read error. This rearrangement joins TRBV19 to TRBJ2-2; the D gene is possibly TRBD2 (6 bases). Germline V gives CDR1 LNHDA, CDR2 SQIVND (reference sequence). The CDR3 has 14 residues. CDR3 bases: TGTGCCAGTAGTGCGGGACCTAACAACGGGGAGCTGTTTTTT. Translation gives CASSAGPNNGELFF.

This rearrangement joins TRBV2 to TRBJ2-2, with D possibly matching TRBD2 (6 bases). The CDR3 runs to 14 residues. Deletions cut 5 bases from V and 2 bases from J, with 9 bases between. Germline V CDR1 and CDR2: SNHLY, FYNNEI. In DNA, the CDR3 is TGTGCCAGCAGTCCGGGACTCAACACCGGGGAGCTGTTTTTT. This encodes CASSPGLNTGELFF.

The V gene is TRBV30, the J gene TRBJ2-7; no clear D. The V end lost 2 bases, the J end lost 2 bases, and 7 bases lay between the germline ends. The CDR3 has 12 amino acids. CDR1 and CDR2 from the germline V gene are GTSNPN and SVGIG (reference sequence). CDR3 amino acids: CAWSTGTYEQYF. For the CDR3, the DNA is TGTGCCTGGAGTACCGGCACCTACGAGCAGTACTTC.

This chain uses TRBV30 with TRBJ1-3; no firm D call. The CDR3 is 14 residues long. With 0 bases removed from V and 0 bases from J, the gap between germline ends came to 6 bases. The V gene's germline CDR1 is GTSNPN and CDR2 SVGIG (reference sequence). CDR3 in amino acids: CAWSVRRSGNTIYF. The CDR3 region has the DNA TGTGCCTGGAGTGTTAGGCGCTCTGGAAACACCATATATTTT. Supplemented by reference TRBV30 and TRBJ1-3, the full variable domain reads SQTIHQWPATLVQPVGSPLSLECTVEGTSNPNLYWYRQAAGRGLQLLFYSVGIGQISSEVPQNLSASRPQDRQFILSSKKLLLSDSGFYLCAWSVRRSGNTIYFGEGSWLTVV.

The chain joins TRBV11-1 to TRBJ2-7, with 12 bases aligning to TRBD2. V lost 0 bases to trimming and J lost 6 bases; unmatched junction nucleotides: 3. The germline V gene encodes CDR1 SGHAT and CDR2 FQDESV (reference sequence). This CDR3 has 15 residues. DNA for the CDR3: TGTGCCAGCAGCTTAGCCTGGACTAGCGGGACCGAGCAGTACTTC. It specifies CASSLAWTSGTEQYF.

The chain employs TRBV7-9 and TRBJ2-5; D uncertain. Trimming stripped 2 bases from V and 4 bases from J, with 5 bases between. The CDR3 has 12 amino acids. In germline, CDR1 is SEHNR, CDR2 FQNEAQ (reference sequence). The CDR3 sequence: CASSLPGETQYF. The CDR3 DNA reads TGTGCCAGCAGCTTACCGGGAGAGACCCAGTACTTC.

The V call is TRBV7-2, the J call TRBJ1-2; 12 bases agree with TRBD1. CDR3 size: 16 residues. The V and J ends lost 5 bases and 4 bases, in that order; junction bases with no gene match: 8. The germline V gene encodes CDR1 SGHTA and CDR2 FQGNSA. CDR3 sequence (DNA): TGTGCCAGCAGCCCAGGGGGACAGGGGGCCGGCTATGGCTACACCTTC. Protein sequence: CASSPGGQGAGYGYTF.

The gene calls are TRBV11-2 and TRBJ2-7; 9 nucleotides line up with TRBD2. Trimming at V came to 1 base and at J to 2 bases, leaving 3 bases not matched to a gene. CDR3 length equals 15 residues. Germline assignment: CDR1 SGHAT and CDR2 FQNNGV. The CDR3, as DNA: TGTGCCAGCAGCTTAGGCGGGAGGGCCGCCTACGAGCAGTACTTC. Protein: CASSLGGRAAYEQYF.

This clone was detected only once. This chain links TRBV7-6 with TRBJ2-3; D gene ambiguous. Trimming stripped 0 bases from V and 7 bases from J, with 14 bases between. Germline CDR1 is SGHVS and CDR2 is FNYEAQ. The CDR3 loop spans 15 amino acids. The CDR3 protein is CASSLATDSVNTQYF. Written as DNA, the CDR3 is TGTGCCAGCAGCTTAGCGACGGATTCCGTCAATACGCAGTATTTT.

Here the CDR3 DNA reads TGTGCCAGCAGCTTAGCGCCGGGCGGGAGAAGTGAGCAGTTCTTC. Its protein product is CASSLAPGGRSEQFF. The chain joins TRBV7-2 to TRBJ2-1, with 7 bases fitting TRBD2. The germline CDR1 and CDR2 sequences are SGHTA and FQGNSA. The trim removed 0 bases at V and 9 bases at J, leaving 8 bases unmatched. The CDR3 is 15 amino acids.

The CDR3, as DNA: TGTGCCAGCAGCTTAGGGGGACTAGCGGGGTCGAAGCAGTACTTC. Encoded protein: CASSLGGLAGSKQYF. The V gene is TRBV11-2, the J gene TRBJ2-7, with 13 bases matching TRBD2. V lost 1 base, J lost 8 bases, and 5 bases stayed unmatched. The germline V gene encodes CDR1 SGHAT and CDR2 FQNNGV. The CDR3 length is 15 residues.

V usage is TRBV4-1 and J usage is TRBJ2-2; 16 bases map to TRBD2. V lost 4 bases and J lost 4; bases outside the gene matches: 9. The CDR3 is made up of 19 amino acids. The V gene's germline CDR1 is MGHRA and CDR2 YSYEKL. The CDR3 DNA follows: TGCGCCAGCAGCCCCCTTGGGACTAGCGGGGGGGTTGGCACCGGGGAGCTGTTTTTT. Residues: CASSPLGTSGGVGTGELFF.

The chain links TRBV19 to TRBJ1-4; D gene uncertain. Germline CDR1 and CDR2: LNHDA and SQIVND (reference sequence). Trimming pared 3 bases from V and 4 bases from J, leaving 9 bases between. This CDR3 is 14 amino acids long. CDR3 nucleotide sequence: TGTGCCAGTAGTATTGGCCGGGTTAATGAAAAACTGTTTTTT. Translated, it gives CASSIGRVNEKLFF.

V is TRBV7-9 and J is TRBJ2-7; TRBD1 is a possible D gene (5 bases). Germline-derived CDR1 and CDR2 are SEHNR and FQNEAQ (reference sequence). CDR3 length: 14 residues. Trimming removed 6 bases from V and 1 base from J, with 13 bases in between. CDR3 loop: CASSQSTGSYEQYF. The DNA for the CDR3 is TGTGCCAGCAGTCAGAGTACAGGTTCCTACGAGCAGTACTTC. Based on the CDR3 plus reference TRBV7-9 and TRBJ2-7, the full variable domain is DTGVSQNPRHKITKRGQNVTFRCDPISEHNRLYWYRQTLGQGPEFLTYFQNEAQLEKSRLLSDRFSAERPKGSFSTLEIQRTEQGDSAMYLCASSQSTGSYEQYFGPGTRLTVT.

V gene TRBV19 combines with J gene TRBJ1-4, with D unresolved. V lost 8 bases and J lost 3, with 10 bases in between. CDR1 is LNHDA, CDR2 SQIVND, per germline (reference sequence). This CDR3 region has 13 residues. Written as DNA, the CDR3 is TGTGCCAGTCGGGGTGGGGCTAATGAAAAACTGTTTTTT. As protein: CASRGGANEKLFF.

In its sample, this clone is medium-sized. V usage is TRBV2 and J usage is TRBJ1-1; no reliable D call. V lost 7 bases and J lost 5, with 11 bases in between. The CDR3 is made up of 12 amino acids. Germline-derived CDR1 and CDR2 are SNHLY and FYNNEI. The CDR3 region has the DNA TGTGCCAGCAAGATGGAGGAGACTGAAGCTTTCTTT. This codes for CASKMEETEAFF.

The rearrangement uses TRBV6-4 and TRBJ2-6; 7 bases are a match to TRBD1. This CDR3 has 18 residues. The V gene's germline CDR1 is MRHNA and CDR2 SNTAGT. Trimming removed 0 bases from V and 3 bases from J; junction bases left unmatched: 8. The CDR3 sequence is CASSDSTGILSGANVLTF. CDR3 nucleotides: TGTGCCAGCAGTGACTCGACAGGGATTCTCAGTGGGGCCAACGTCCTGACTTTC.